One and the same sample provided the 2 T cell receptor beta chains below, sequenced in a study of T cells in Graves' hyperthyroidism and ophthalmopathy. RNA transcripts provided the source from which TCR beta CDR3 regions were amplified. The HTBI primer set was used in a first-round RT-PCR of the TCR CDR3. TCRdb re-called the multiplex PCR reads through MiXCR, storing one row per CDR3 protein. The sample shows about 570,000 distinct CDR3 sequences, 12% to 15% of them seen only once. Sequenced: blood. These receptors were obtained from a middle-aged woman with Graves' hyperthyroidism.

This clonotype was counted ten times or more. CDR3 in DNA: TGTGCCAGCAGTCCCGCCCCTGGAAGCAGCTCCTACAATGAGCAGTTCTTC. Translating gives CASSPAPGSSSYNEQFF. This chain links TRBV12-3 or TRBV12-4 with TRBJ2-1, with D hard to call. Trimming removed 5 bases from V and 0 bases from J, with 17 bases in between. This CDR3 spans 17 amino acids.

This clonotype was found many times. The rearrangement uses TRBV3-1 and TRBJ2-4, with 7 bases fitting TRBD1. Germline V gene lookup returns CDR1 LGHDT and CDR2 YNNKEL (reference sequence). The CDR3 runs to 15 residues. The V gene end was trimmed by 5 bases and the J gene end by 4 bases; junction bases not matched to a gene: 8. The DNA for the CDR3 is TGTGCCAGCAGCTCCGCCGGGACAGTTAAAAACATTCAGTACTTC. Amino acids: CASSSAGTVKNIQYF.